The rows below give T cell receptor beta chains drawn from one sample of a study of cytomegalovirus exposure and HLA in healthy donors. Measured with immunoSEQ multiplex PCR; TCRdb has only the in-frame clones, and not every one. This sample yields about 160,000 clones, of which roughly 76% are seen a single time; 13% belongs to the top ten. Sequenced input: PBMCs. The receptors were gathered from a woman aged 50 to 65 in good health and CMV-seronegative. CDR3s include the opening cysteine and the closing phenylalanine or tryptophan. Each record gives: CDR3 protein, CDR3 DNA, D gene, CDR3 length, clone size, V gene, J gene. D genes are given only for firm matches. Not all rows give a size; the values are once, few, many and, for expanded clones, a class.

CDR3 protein: CASSTGTEPGANVLTF; CDR3 DNA: TGTGCCAGTAGTACCGGGACAGAACCTGGGGCCAACGTCCTGACTTTC; D gene: TRBD1; CDR3 length: 16; clone size: NA; V gene: TRBV19; J gene: TRBJ2-6
CDR3 protein: CSVERQSQENTEAFF; CDR3 DNA: TGCAGCGTTGAAAGACAGAGCCAGGAGAACACTGAAGCTTTCTTT; D gene: NA; CDR3 length: 15; clone size: NA; V gene: TRBV29-1; J gene: TRBJ1-1
CDR3 protein: CASGLWTGDHSGANVLTF; CDR3 DNA: TGTGCTAGTGGTTTGTGGACAGGAGATCACTCTGGGGCCAACGTCCTGACTTTC; D gene: TRBD1; CDR3 length: 18; clone size: NA; V gene: TRBV12-5; J gene: TRBJ2-6
CDR3 protein: CASSPIWGRNPSSYNEQFF; CDR3 DNA: TGTGCCAGTAGCCCTATTTGGGGGCGGAACCCGAGCTCCTACAATGAGCAGTTCTTC; D gene: NA; CDR3 length: 19; clone size: once; V gene: TRBV19; J gene: TRBJ2-1
CDR3 protein: CASTPTTDRSTPYEQYF; CDR3 DNA: TGTGCCAGCACTCCTACAACGGACAGATCGACTCCCTACGAGCAGTACTTC; D gene: NA; CDR3 length: 17; clone size: NA; V gene: TRBV2; J gene: TRBJ2-7
CDR3 protein: CASSLSRGDTQYF; CDR3 DNA: TGTGCCAGCAGCTTGTCCAGAGGGGATACGCAGTATTTT; D gene: NA; CDR3 length: 13; clone size: NA; V gene: TRBV7-2; J gene: TRBJ2-3
CDR3 protein: CASPEGVAYEQYF; CDR3 DNA: TGTGCCAGTCCCGAAGGGGTGGCCTACGAGCAGTACTTC; D gene: NA; CDR3 length: 13; clone size: NA; V gene: TRBV19; J gene: TRBJ2-7
CDR3 protein: CASSLQGPDTEAFF; CDR3 DNA: TGTGCCAGCAGCTTACAGGGGCCGGACACTGAAGCTTTCTTT; D gene: NA; CDR3 length: 14; clone size: NA; V gene: TRBV13; J gene: TRBJ1-1
CDR3 protein: CASSQELGATSLRVGYTF; CDR3 DNA: TGCGCCAGCAGCCAAGAATTAGGGGCCACCTCCCTCAGGGTGGGCTACACCTTC; D gene: NA; CDR3 length: 18; clone size: NA; V gene: TRBV4-3; J gene: TRBJ1-2
CDR3 protein: CASSQDLARGAVGANVLTF; CDR3 DNA: TGCGCCAGCAGCCAAGATTTGGCCAGGGGGGCCGTTGGGGCCAACGTCCTGACTTTC; D gene: NA; CDR3 length: 19; clone size: NA; V gene: TRBV4-3; J gene: TRBJ2-6
CDR3 protein: CASSARLAGGTTDTQYF; CDR3 DNA: TGTGCCAGCAGTGCCAGACTAGCGGGAGGTACCACAGATACGCAGTATTTT; D gene: TRBD2; CDR3 length: 17; clone size: NA; V gene: TRBV7-9; J gene: TRBJ2-3
CDR3 protein: CATFRAAGTDTQYF; CDR3 DNA: TGTGCCACCTTCAGGGCCGCTGGCACAGATACGCAGTATTTT; D gene: NA; CDR3 length: 14; clone size: NA; V gene: TRBV7-9; J gene: TRBJ2-3
CDR3 protein: CASSLGASTDTQYF; CDR3 DNA: TGTGCCAGCAGCTTAGGGGCCAGCACAGATACGCAGTATTTT; D gene: NA; CDR3 length: 14; clone size: once; V gene: TRBV11-2; J gene: TRBJ2-3
CDR3 protein: CASSPWGQMNTEAFF; CDR3 DNA: TGTGCCAGCAGTCCCTGGGGACAGATGAACACTGAAGCTTTCTTT; D gene: TRBD1; CDR3 length: 15; clone size: NA; V gene: TRBV27; J gene: TRBJ1-1
CDR3 protein: CASSSRGDTEAFF; CDR3 DNA: TGTGCCAGCAGCTCTCGGGGGGACACTGAAGCTTTCTTT; D gene: NA; CDR3 length: 13; clone size: NA; V gene: TRBV11-2; J gene: TRBJ1-1
CDR3 protein: CASSFGTAIYEQYF; CDR3 DNA: TGTGCCAGCAGTTTCGGGACTGCTATCTACGAGCAGTACTTC; D gene: NA; CDR3 length: 14; clone size: NA; V gene: TRBV28; J gene: TRBJ2-7
CDR3 protein: CASRIGGDYNEQFF; CDR3 DNA: TGTGCCAGCAGAATTGGCGGGGACTACAATGAGCAGTTCTTC; D gene: NA; CDR3 length: 14; clone size: NA; V gene: TRBV7-9; J gene: TRBJ2-1
CDR3 protein: CASLGPGLAGAYYKGQYF; CDR3 DNA: TGTGCCTCCCTTGGTCCGGGACTAGCGGGAGCTTACTACAAGGGGCAGTACTTC; D gene: TRBD2; CDR3 length: 18; clone size: once; V gene: TRBV28; J gene: TRBJ2-7
CDR3 protein: CASSVGTSGQETQYF; CDR3 DNA: TGTGCCAGCAGCGTAGGGACTAGCGGCCAAGAGACCCAGTACTTC; D gene: TRBD2; CDR3 length: 15; clone size: NA; V gene: TRBV9; J gene: TRBJ2-5
CDR3 protein: CASSPAGTDYGYTF; CDR3 DNA: TGTGCCAGCAGTCCGGCAGGGACAGACTATGGCTACACCTTC; D gene: TRBD1; CDR3 length: 14; clone size: few; V gene: TRBV28; J gene: TRBJ1-2
CDR3 protein: CASSTGDRGVPGELFF; CDR3 DNA: TGTGCCAGCAGCACCGGGGACAGGGGCGTACCCGGGGAGCTGTTTTTT; D gene: TRBD1; CDR3 length: 16; clone size: once; V gene: TRBV28; J gene: TRBJ2-2
CDR3 protein: CASSLDGRAGETQYF; CDR3 DNA: TGTGCCAGCAGCTTAGACGGGAGGGCCGGAGAGACCCAGTACTTC; D gene: TRBD2; CDR3 length: 15; clone size: NA; V gene: TRBV7-2; J gene: TRBJ2-5
CDR3 protein: CASGTQESPETQYF; CDR3 DNA: TGTGCTAGTGGTACACAGGAGAGCCCGGAGACCCAGTACTTC; D gene: NA; CDR3 length: 14; clone size: NA; V gene: TRBV12-5; J gene: TRBJ2-5
CDR3 protein: CASASVAKFF; CDR3 DNA: TGTGCCAGCGCGTCGGTAGCGAAGTTCTTC; D gene: NA; CDR3 length: 10; clone size: few; V gene: TRBV6-6; J gene: TRBJ2-1
CDR3 protein: CASSLMRNRGSGNTIYF; CDR3 DNA: TGTGCCAGCAGCCTTATGAGGAACAGGGGATCCGGAAACACCATATATTTT; D gene: TRBD1; CDR3 length: 17; clone size: once; V gene: TRBV28; J gene: TRBJ1-3
CDR3 protein: CASSPISGTGDEQYF; CDR3 DNA: TGTGCCAGCAGTCCGATCTCCGGGACAGGGGACGAGCAGTACTTC; D gene: TRBD1; CDR3 length: 15; clone size: NA; V gene: TRBV6-1; J gene: TRBJ2-7
CDR3 protein: CASRGQISTYEQYF; CDR3 DNA: TGTGCCAGCAGGGGACAGATTAGCACCTACGAGCAGTACTTC; D gene: TRBD1; CDR3 length: 14; clone size: NA; V gene: TRBV6-1; J gene: TRBJ2-7
CDR3 protein: CASSPMTISLDNEQFF; CDR3 DNA: TGTGCCAGCAGCCCCATGACTATTTCTCTGGACAATGAGCAGTTCTTC; D gene: NA; CDR3 length: 16; clone size: NA; V gene: TRBV11-1; J gene: TRBJ2-1
CDR3 protein: CASSSPTGGTTEAFF; CDR3 DNA: TGTGCCAGCAGTTCGCCGACAGGGGGAACGACTGAAGCTTTCTTT; D gene: TRBD1; CDR3 length: 15; clone size: once; V gene: TRBV28; J gene: TRBJ1-1
CDR3 protein: CASSFEGYGYTF; CDR3 DNA: TGTGCCAGCAGTTTCGAGGGCTATGGCTACACCTTC; D gene: NA; CDR3 length: 12; clone size: NA; V gene: TRBV28; J gene: TRBJ1-2
CDR3 protein: CASGPFRDYLYNEQFF; CDR3 DNA: TGTGCCAGCGGCCCGTTCAGGGACTACCTCTACAATGAGCAGTTCTTC; D gene: TRBD2; CDR3 length: 16; clone size: NA; V gene: TRBV5-8; J gene: TRBJ2-1
CDR3 protein: CAITRTGTSYEQYF; CDR3 DNA: TGTGCCATCACCAGGACAGGGACCTCCTACGAGCAGTACTTC; D gene: TRBD1; CDR3 length: 14; clone size: NA; V gene: TRBV10-3; J gene: TRBJ2-7
CDR3 protein: CASSQDRIDTQYF; CDR3 DNA: TGCGCCAGCAGCCAAGATCGTATTGATACGCAGTATTTT; D gene: NA; CDR3 length: 13; clone size: NA; V gene: TRBV4-3; J gene: TRBJ2-3
CDR3 protein: CASIVGADTQYF; CDR3 DNA: TGTGCCAGCATAGTAGGGGCAGATACGCAGTATTTT; D gene: NA; CDR3 length: 12; clone size: NA; V gene: TRBV2; J gene: TRBJ2-3
CDR3 protein: CSVGSAGSNTGELFF; CDR3 DNA: TGCAGCGTTGGGTCAGCGGGATCGAACACCGGGGAGCTGTTTTTT; D gene: TRBD2; CDR3 length: 15; clone size: NA; V gene: TRBV29-1; J gene: TRBJ2-2
CDR3 protein: CASSFRTDRYSYEQYF; CDR3 DNA: TGTGCCAGCAGCTTCCGAACGGACAGATACTCCTACGAGCAGTACTTC; D gene: NA; CDR3 length: 16; clone size: NA; V gene: TRBV7-6; J gene: TRBJ2-7
CDR3 protein: CASSSTGQGNTEAFF; CDR3 DNA: TGTGCCAGCAGCTCCACCGGACAGGGGAACACTGAAGCTTTCTTT; D gene: TRBD1; CDR3 length: 15; clone size: NA; V gene: TRBV7-3; J gene: TRBJ1-1
CDR3 protein: CSVVQGQGYGYTF; CDR3 DNA: TGCAGCGTTGTGCAGGGGCAGGGCTATGGCTACACCTTC; D gene: NA; CDR3 length: 13; clone size: few; V gene: TRBV29-1; J gene: TRBJ1-2
CDR3 protein: CASSPPGHPSEQYF; CDR3 DNA: TGTGCCAGCTCACCACCGGGACACCCTAGCGAGCAGTACTTC; D gene: NA; CDR3 length: 14; clone size: NA; V gene: TRBV18; J gene: TRBJ2-7
CDR3 protein: CASRIGGGVEQFF; CDR3 DNA: TGTGCCAGCAGAATCGGTGGGGGGGTGGAGCAGTTCTTC; D gene: TRBD2; CDR3 length: 13; clone size: NA; V gene: TRBV7-2; J gene: TRBJ2-1
CDR3 protein: CASSSDRPYEQYF; CDR3 DNA: TGTGCCAGTAGTTCTGACAGACCATACGAGCAGTACTTC; D gene: NA; CDR3 length: 13; clone size: NA; V gene: TRBV19; J gene: TRBJ2-7
CDR3 protein: CASSQQTRNEQFF; CDR3 DNA: TGTGCCAGCAGCCAGCAGACTAGGAATGAGCAGTTCTTC; D gene: NA; CDR3 length: 13; clone size: NA; V gene: TRBV7-2; J gene: TRBJ2-1
CDR3 protein: CASTSVPGWGPAPGELFF; CDR3 DNA: TGTGCCAGCACCTCAGTCCCAGGGTGGGGTCCGGCCCCCGGGGAGCTGTTTTTT; D gene: NA; CDR3 length: 18; clone size: NA; V gene: TRBV28; J gene: TRBJ2-2
CDR3 protein: CASSAGPGGNEQFF; CDR3 DNA: TGTGCCAGCAGCGCCGGACCAGGGGGAAATGAGCAGTTCTTC; D gene: TRBD1; CDR3 length: 14; clone size: NA; V gene: TRBV5-6; J gene: TRBJ2-1